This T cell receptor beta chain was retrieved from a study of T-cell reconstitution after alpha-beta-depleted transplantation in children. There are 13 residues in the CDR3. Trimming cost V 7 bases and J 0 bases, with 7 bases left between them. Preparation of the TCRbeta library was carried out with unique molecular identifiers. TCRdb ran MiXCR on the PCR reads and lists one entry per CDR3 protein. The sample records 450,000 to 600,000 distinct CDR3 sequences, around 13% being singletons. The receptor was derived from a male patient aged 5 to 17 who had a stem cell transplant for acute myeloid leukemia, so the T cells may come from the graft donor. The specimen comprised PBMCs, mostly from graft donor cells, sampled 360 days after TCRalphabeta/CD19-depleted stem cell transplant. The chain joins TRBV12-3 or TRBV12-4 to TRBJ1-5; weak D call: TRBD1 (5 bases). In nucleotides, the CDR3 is TGTGCCAGCACAGGGTTTAGCAATCAGCCCCAGCATTTT. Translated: CASTGFSNQPQHF.